This is a list of T cell receptor beta chains from one sample in a study of metastatic and nonmetastatic thyroid tumors. TCRdb redid the clone calls on the PCR reads using MiXCR. In the table there are approximately 15,000 clones, roughly a fifth of which are singletons. Sequencing input: blood. These receptors were collected from a female donor with papillary thyroid cancer or a benign thyroid nodule (not recorded which). Some clones in this sample may be carry-over from other donors' samples. The CDR3 runs from the conserved cysteine through the conserved F or W. Each record gives: D gene, J gene, clone size, V gene, CDR3 DNA, CDR3 protein. D genes are given only for firm matches. Clone size is shown for a subset of rows, as once, few, many or a class of expanded clone.

D: TRBD2; J: TRBJ2-7; size: .; V: TRBV3-1; DNA: TGTGCCAGCAGCCTACTAGCGGGCGAGCAGTACTTC; CDR3: CASSLLAGEQYF
D: TRBD2; J: TRBJ2-3; size: many; V: TRBV5-1; DNA: TGCGCCAGCAGCCAAACCGGGACTAGCGGGAGAGGGGGCACAGATACGCAGTATTTT; CDR3: CASSQTGTSGRGGTDTQYF
D: .; J: TRBJ2-7; size: many; V: TRBV19; DNA: TGTGCCAGTAGTATAGTTTGGGGGGTTAGCTCCTACGAGCAGTACTTC; CDR3: CASSIVWGVSSYEQYF
D: .; J: TRBJ2-3; size: .; V: TRBV30; DNA: TGTGCCTGGAGTGTGCACTCGGGGGGCTGGGATACGCAGTATTTT; CDR3: CAWSVHSGGWDTQYF
D: TRBD2; J: TRBJ2-7; size: .; V: TRBV20-1; DNA: TGCAGTGCTAGAGATTCGACTAGCGCTGGCTACGAGCAGTACTTC; CDR3: CSARDSTSAGYEQYF
D: .; J: TRBJ2-7; size: .; V: TRBV5-1; DNA: TGCGCCAGCAGCTCTAGCCCCGGTGGTTACGAGCAGTACTTC; CDR3: CASSSSPGGYEQYF
D: TRBD1; J: TRBJ2-5; size: many; V: TRBV29-1; DNA: TGCAGCGTTCCCGGGACAGGGGGCTACCAAGAGACCCAGTACTTC; CDR3: CSVPGTGGYQETQYF
D: TRBD2; J: TRBJ2-3; size: .; V: TRBV19; DNA: TGTGCCAGTAGTATGGGGACTAGCGGGCCCACAGATACGCAGTATTTT; CDR3: CASSMGTSGPTDTQYF
D: .; J: TRBJ2-7; size: many; V: TRBV5-5; DNA: TGTGCCAGCAGCTATGGAGGGGACTCCTACGAGCAGTACTTC; CDR3: CASSYGGDSYEQYF
D: .; J: TRBJ2-2; size: medium-sized; V: TRBV19; DNA: TGTGCCAGTAGTAGGACCGACACCGGGGAGCTGTTTTTT; CDR3: CASSRTDTGELFF
D: .; J: TRBJ1-1; size: many; V: TRBV5-1; DNA: TGCGCCAGCAGCTTGGATAGGAACACTGAAGCTTTCTTT; CDR3: CASSLDRNTEAFF
D: .; J: TRBJ2-5; size: many; V: TRBV3-1; DNA: TGTGCCAGCAGCCAAGGGCTGGGACAAGAGACCCAGTACTTC; CDR3: CASSQGLGQETQYF
D: .; J: TRBJ1-3; size: .; V: TRBV21-1; DNA: TGTGCCAGCAGGCTTCCGGGACAGGTGCGACTAAGCCCTGGAAACACCATATATTTT; CDR3: CASRLPGQVRLSPGNTIYF
D: .; J: TRBJ2-5; size: many; V: TRBV7-2; DNA: TGTGCCAGCAGCGTTAGCGTGGGGGTCGAGACCCAGTACTTC; CDR3: CASSVSVGVETQYF
D: .; J: TRBJ2-5; size: .; V: TRBV12-3/TRBV12-4; DNA: TGTGCCAGCAGTCCCGGTCCCCGGACAGAGACCCAGTACTTC; CDR3: CASSPGPRTETQYF
D: TRBD1; J: TRBJ1-6; size: .; V: TRBV10-2; DNA: TGCGCCAGCAGTGAGGGGACAGGGGATAGGTCACCCCTCCACTTT; CDR3: CASSEGTGDRSPLHF
D: .; J: TRBJ2-5; size: many; V: TRBV5-1; DNA: TGCGCCAGCAGCTTGGATTCAGGGGAAGAGACCCAGTACTTC; CDR3: CASSLDSGEETQYF